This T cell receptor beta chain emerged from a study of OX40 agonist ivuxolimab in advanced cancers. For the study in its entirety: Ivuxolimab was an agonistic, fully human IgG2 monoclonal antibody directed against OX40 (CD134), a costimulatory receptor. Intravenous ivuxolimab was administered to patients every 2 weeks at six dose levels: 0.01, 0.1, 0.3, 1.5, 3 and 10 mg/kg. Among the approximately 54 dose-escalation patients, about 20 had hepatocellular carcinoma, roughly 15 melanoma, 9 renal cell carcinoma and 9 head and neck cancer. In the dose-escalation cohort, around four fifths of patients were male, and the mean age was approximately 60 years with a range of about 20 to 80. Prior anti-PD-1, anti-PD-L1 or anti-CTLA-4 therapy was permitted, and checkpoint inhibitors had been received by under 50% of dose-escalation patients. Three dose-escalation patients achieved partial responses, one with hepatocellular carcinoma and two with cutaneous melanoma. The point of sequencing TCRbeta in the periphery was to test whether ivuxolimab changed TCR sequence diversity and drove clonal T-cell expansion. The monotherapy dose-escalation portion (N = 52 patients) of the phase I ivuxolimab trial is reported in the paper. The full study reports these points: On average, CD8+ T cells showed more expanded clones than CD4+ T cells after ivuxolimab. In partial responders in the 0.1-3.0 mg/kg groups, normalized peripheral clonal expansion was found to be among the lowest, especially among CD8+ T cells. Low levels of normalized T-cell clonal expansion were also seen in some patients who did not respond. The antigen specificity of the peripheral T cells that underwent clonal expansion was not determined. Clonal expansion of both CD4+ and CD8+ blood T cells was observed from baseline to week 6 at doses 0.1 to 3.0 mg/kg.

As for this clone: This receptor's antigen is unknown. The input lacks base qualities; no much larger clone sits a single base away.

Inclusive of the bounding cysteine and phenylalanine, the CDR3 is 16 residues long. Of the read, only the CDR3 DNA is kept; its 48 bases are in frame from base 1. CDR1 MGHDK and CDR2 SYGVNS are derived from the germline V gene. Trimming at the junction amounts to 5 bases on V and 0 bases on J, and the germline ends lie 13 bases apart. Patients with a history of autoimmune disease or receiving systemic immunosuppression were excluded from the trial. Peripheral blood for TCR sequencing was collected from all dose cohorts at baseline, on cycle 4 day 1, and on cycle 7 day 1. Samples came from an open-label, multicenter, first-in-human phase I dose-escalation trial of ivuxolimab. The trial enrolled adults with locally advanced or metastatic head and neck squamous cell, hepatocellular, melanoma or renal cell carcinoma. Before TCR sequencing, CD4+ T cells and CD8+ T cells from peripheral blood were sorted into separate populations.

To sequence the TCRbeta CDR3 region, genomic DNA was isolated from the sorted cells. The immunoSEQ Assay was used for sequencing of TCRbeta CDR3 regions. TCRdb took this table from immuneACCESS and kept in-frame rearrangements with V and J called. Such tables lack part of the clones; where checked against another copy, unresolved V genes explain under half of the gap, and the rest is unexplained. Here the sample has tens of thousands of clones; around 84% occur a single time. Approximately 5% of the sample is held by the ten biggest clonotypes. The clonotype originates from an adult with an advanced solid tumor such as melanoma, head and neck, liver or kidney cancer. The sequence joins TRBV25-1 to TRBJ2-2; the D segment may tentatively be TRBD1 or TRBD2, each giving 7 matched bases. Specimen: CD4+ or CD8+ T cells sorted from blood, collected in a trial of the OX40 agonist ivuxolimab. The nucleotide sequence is TGTGCCAGCAGTAAAGCGGGGACAGCGAACACCGGGGAGCTGTTTTTT. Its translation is CASSKAGTANTGELFF.